The sequence of this T cell receptor beta chain was determined in a study of read filtering for tumor transcriptome and immune sequencing. Study overall: By R-ISS, stages I, II and III held about 8, 17 and 7 patients. RNA-seq yielded only about 80 to 1,400 TCR reads, IR-seq about 4.05 to 10.27 million.

Points from the study as a whole: Dropping single-read clonotypes raised IR-seq and RNA-seq shared-clonotype correlation. This fraction held mixed bone marrow immune cells after CD138-negative sorting.

On this clonotype: Its matching antigen is unknown. The junction shows a germline mismatch at one end, possibly a read error.

The CDR3 covers 14 residues. Germline-derived CDR1 and CDR2 are LNHDA and SQIVND (reference sequence). This library used approximately 390 ng RNA and molecular barcoded adaptors spanning alpha/delta and beta/gamma chains. One entry per CDR3 protein, called by TCRdb with MiXCR from the reads. The sample lists over 50,000 distinct CDR3 sequences; around a fifth were seen once. The source is a donor at least 40 years old with multiple myeloma. The sequenced material came from a population of CD138-negative cells sorted from bone marrow. The rearrangement joins TRBV19 to TRBJ2-7; possibly TRBD1 for D (5 bases). This CDR3 is CTSGLQQGRYEQYF. The CDR3 DNA is TGTACCAGTGGCCTCCAGCAGGGTCGCTACGAGCAGTACTTC.